This record concerns one T cell receptor beta chain sequence. Its matching antigen is unknown. This PCR relied on a set of 60 Vbeta primers and 13 Jbeta primers. Data came from immunoSEQ multiplex PCR; TCRdb stores just in-frame clones and leaves some out. The sample yields about 130,000 clones, approximately 78% seen once. The record originates from a study of cytomegalovirus exposure and HLA in healthy donors. Overall study results and limits: V- and J-gene trimming of TCR beta was linked (in a later analysis) to a missense DCLRE1C variant. Prior analysis indicated that the majority of TCR beta V segments exhibited productivity approximately 87% or approximately 30% of the time.

Looked up from germline, CDR1 is SGHRS and CDR2 is YFSETQ. V lost 5 bases to trimming and J lost 2 bases; unmatched junction nucleotides: 4. CDR3 length equals 14 residues. The TCR was taken from a female donor in good health and CMV-seronegative. This rearrangement joins TRBV5-1 to TRBJ2-5; 9 bases map to TRBD2. Sample: PBMCs. The CDR3 reads CASRLAGRQETQYF. The CDR3 region has the DNA TGCGCCAGCAGGCTAGCGGGAAGGCAAGAGACCCAGTACTTC.